This TCR beta chain was identified during a study of T-cell reconstitution after alpha-beta-depleted transplantation in children. Trimming pared 1 base from V and 4 bases from J, leaving 10 bases between. This CDR3 region has 14 residues. From germline, CDR1 is LGHDT and CDR2 YNNKEL (reference sequence). This clonotype was detected many times. For TCRbeta, the library was prepared with unique molecular identifiers. TCRdb analysed the PCR reads with MiXCR anew, one entry per CDR3 protein. The top ten hold over 9.5% of the sample, which has 300,000 or so distinct CDR3 sequences, over 8% seen once. The clonotype originates from a human donor who donated a stem cell graft to a child with SCID. The chain couples TRBV3-1 to TRBJ2-5; D unresolved. The sequencing here drew on PBMCs from the stem cell graft donor, taken from the stem cell graft. In nucleotides, the CDR3 is TGTGCCAGCAGCCAAGTCGGCCACCCAGAGACCCAGTACTTC. Translating it yields CASSQVGHPETQYF.